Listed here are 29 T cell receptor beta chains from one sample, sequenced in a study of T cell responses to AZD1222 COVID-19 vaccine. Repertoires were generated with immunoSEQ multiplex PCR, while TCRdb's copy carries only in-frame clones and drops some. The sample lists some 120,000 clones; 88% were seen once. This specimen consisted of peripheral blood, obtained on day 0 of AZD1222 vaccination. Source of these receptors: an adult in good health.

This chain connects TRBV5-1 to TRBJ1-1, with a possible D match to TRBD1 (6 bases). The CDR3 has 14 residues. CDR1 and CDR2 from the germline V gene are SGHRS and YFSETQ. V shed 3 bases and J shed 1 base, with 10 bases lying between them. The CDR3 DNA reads TGCGCCAGCAGCTCGGGACACCCGAACACTGAAGCTTTCTTT. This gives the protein CASSSGHPNTEAFF. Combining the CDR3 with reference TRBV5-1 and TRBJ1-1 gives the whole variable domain KAGVTQTPRYLIKTRGQQVTLSCSPISGHRSVSWYQQTPGQGLQFLFEYFSETQRNKGNFPGRFSGRQFSNSRSEMNVSTLELGDSALYLCASSSGHPNTEAFFGQGTRLTVV.

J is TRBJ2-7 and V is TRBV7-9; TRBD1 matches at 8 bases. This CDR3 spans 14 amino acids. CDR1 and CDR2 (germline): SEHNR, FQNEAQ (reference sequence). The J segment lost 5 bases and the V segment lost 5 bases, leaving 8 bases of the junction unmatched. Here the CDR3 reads CASSPGQEQNEQYF. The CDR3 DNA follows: TGTGCCAGCAGCCCGGGACAGGAGCAAAACGAGCAGTACTTC.

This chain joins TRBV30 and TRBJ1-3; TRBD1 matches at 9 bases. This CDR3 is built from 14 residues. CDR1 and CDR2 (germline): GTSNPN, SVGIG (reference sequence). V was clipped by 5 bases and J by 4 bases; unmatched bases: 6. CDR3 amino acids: CAWGTGYEGNTIYF. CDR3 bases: TGTGCCTGGGGGACAGGGTACGAGGGAAACACCATATATTTT.

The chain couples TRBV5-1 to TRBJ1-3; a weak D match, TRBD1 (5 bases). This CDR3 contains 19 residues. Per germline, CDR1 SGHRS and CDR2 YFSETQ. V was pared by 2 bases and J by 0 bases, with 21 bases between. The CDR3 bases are TGCGCCAGCAGCTTAGGCAGGGACCGAAGTACCAGCTCTGGAAACACCATATATTTT. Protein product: CASSLGRDRSTSSGNTIYF.

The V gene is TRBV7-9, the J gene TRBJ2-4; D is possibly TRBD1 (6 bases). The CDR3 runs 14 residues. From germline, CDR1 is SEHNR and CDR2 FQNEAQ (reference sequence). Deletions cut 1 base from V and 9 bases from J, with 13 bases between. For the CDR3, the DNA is TGTGCCAGCAGCTTAGACCAGGGGAGTAGCATTCAGTACTTC. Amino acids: CASSLDQGSSIQYF.

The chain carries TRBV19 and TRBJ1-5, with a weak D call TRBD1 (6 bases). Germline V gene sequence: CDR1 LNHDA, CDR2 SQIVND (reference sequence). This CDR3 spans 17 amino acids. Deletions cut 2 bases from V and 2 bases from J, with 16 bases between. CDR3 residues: CASSILGVRGRNQPQHF. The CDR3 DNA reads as TGTGCCAGTAGTATATTGGGGGTGCGGGGGCGCAATCAGCCCCAGCATTTT.

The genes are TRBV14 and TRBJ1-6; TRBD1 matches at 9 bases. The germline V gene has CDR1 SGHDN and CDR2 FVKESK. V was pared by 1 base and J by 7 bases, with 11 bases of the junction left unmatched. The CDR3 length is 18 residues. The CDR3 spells CASSQVRTWTGANSPLHF. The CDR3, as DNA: TGTGCCAGCAGCCAAGTTCGGACTTGGACAGGGGCAAATTCACCCCTCCACTTT.

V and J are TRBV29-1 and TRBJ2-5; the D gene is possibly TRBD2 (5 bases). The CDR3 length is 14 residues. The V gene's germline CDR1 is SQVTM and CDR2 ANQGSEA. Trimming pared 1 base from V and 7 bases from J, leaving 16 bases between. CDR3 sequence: CSVEGSPPSGTQYF. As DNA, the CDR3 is TGCAGCGTTGAAGGGAGTCCTCCAAGCGGGACCCAGTACTTC.

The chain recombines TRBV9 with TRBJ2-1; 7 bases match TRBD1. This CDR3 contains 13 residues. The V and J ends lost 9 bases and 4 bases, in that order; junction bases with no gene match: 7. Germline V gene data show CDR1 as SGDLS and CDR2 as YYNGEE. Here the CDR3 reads CATPTGWYNEQFF. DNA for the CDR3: TGTGCCACCCCGACAGGGTGGTACAATGAGCAGTTCTTC.

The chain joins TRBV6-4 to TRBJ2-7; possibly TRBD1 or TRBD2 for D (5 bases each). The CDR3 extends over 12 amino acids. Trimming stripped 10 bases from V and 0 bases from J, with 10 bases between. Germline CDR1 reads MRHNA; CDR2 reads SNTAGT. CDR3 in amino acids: CATLGDSYEQYF. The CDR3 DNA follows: TGTGCCACCCTGGGGGACTCCTACGAGCAGTACTTC.

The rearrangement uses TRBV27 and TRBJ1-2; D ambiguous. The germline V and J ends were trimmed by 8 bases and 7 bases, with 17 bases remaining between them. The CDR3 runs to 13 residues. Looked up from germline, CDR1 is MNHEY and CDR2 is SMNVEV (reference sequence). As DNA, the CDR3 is TGTGCCAGCCGTACCCCTATACAGAGTGGCTACACCTTC. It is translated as CASRTPIQSGYTF.

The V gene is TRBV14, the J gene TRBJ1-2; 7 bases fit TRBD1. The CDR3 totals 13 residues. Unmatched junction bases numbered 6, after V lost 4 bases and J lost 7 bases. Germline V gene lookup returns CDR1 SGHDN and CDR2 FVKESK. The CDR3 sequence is CASSPGQPGGYTF. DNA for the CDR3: TGTGCCAGCAGCCCGGGACAGCCTGGTGGCTACACCTTC. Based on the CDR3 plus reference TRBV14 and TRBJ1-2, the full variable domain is EAGVTQFPSHSVIEKGQTVTLRCDPISGHDNLYWYRRVMGKEIKFLLHFVKESKQDESGMPNNRFLAERTGGTYSTLKVQPAELEDSGVYFCASSPGQPGGYTFGSGTRLTVV.

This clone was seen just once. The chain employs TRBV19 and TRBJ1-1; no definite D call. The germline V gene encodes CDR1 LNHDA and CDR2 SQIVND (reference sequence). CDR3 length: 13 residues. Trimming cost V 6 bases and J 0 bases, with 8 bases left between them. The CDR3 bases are TGTGCCAGTAGCCGGGCCCTGAACACTGAAGCTTTCTTT. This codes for CASSRALNTEAFF. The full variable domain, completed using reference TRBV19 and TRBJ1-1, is DGGITQSPKYLFRKEGQNVTLSCEQNLNHDAMYWYRQDPGQGLRLIYYSQIVNDFQKGDIAEGYSVSREKKESFPLTVTSAQKNPTAFYLCASSRALNTEAFFGQGTRLTVV.

In DNA form, the CDR3 reads TGTGCCATCAGTGGCGGACCTAACTATGGCTACACCTTC. It translates to CAISGGPNYGYTF. V and J are TRBV10-3 and TRBJ1-2; D ambiguous. This CDR3 has 13 residues. Between the trimmed V and J ends, which lost 4 bases and 0 bases, there was a span of 6 bases. CDR1 and CDR2 from the germline V gene are ENHRY and SYGVKD.

The CDR3 sequence: CASSPHTILYYGYTF. CDR3 DNA: TGTGCCAGCAGTCCCCATACAATACTCTACTATGGCTACACCTTC. The gene calls are TRBV28 and TRBJ1-2; no definite D call. The germline gives CDR1 MDHEN, CDR2 SYDVKM. This CDR3 contains 15 residues. The V and J ends lost 5 bases and 3 bases respectively, with 16 bases between them.

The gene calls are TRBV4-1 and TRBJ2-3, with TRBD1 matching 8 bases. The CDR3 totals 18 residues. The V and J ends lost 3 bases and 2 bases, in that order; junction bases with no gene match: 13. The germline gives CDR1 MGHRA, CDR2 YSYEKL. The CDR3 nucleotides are TGCGCCAGCAGCCAGCCCAAACTCCGGGACAGGCTCACAGATACGCAGTATTTT. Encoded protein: CASSQPKLRDRLTDTQYF.

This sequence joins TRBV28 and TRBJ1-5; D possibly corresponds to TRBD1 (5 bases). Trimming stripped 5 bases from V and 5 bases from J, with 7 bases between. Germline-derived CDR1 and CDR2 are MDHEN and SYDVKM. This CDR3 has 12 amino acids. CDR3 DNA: TGTGCCAGCAGTAAGGGGCATCAGCCCCAGCATTTT. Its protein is CASSKGHQPQHF. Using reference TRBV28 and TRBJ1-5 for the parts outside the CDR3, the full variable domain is DVKVTQSSRYLVKRTGEKVFLECVQDMDHENMFWYRQDPGLGLRLIYFSYDVKMKEKGDIPEGYSVSREKKERFSLILESASTNQTSMYLCASSKGHQPQHFGDGTRLSIL.

The CDR3 bases are TGTGCCACCCAACAGGGGCGAGGGGAAAAACTGTTTTTT. Protein: CATQQGRGEKLFF. This chain joins TRBV28 and TRBJ1-4, with TRBD1 identical over 7 bases. Germline V gene sequence: CDR1 MDHEN, CDR2 SYDVKM. The J segment lost 8 bases and the V segment lost 10 bases, leaving 10 bases of the junction unmatched. The CDR3 is 13 amino acids.

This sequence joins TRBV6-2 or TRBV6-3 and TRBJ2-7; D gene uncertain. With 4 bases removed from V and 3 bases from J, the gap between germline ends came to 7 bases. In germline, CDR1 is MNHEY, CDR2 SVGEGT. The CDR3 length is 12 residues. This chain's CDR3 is CASSSRLYEQYF. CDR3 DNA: TGTGCCAGCAGTTCACGCCTCTACGAGCAGTACTTC.

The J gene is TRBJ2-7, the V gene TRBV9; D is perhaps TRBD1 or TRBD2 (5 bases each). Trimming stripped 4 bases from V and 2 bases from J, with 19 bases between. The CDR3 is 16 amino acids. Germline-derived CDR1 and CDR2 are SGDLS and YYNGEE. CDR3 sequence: CASSFSGTATAYEQYF. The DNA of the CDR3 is TGTGCCAGCAGCTTCTCCGGGACGGCAACCGCCTACGAGCAGTACTTC.

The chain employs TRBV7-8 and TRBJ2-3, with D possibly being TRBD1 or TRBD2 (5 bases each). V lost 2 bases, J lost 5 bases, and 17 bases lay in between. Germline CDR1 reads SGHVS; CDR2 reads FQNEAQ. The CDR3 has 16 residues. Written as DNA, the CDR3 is TGTGCCAGCAGCTTATCCTTTGGGGCCCGGGGAGATACGCAGTATTTT. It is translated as CASSLSFGARGDTQYF. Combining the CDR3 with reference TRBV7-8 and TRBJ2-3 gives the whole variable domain GAGVSQSPRYKVAKRGQDVALRCDPISGHVSLFWYQQALGQGPEFLTYFQNEAQLDKSGLPSDRFFAERPEGSVSTLKIQRTQQEDSAVYLCASSLSFGARGDTQYFGPGTRLTVL.

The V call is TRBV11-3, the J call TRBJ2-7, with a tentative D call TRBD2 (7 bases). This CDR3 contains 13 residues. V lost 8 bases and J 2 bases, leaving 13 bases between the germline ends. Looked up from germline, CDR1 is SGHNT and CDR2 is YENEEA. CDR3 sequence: CASGQGTTYEQYF. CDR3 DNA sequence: TGTGCCAGCGGGCAGGGGACTACCTACGAGCAGTACTTC.

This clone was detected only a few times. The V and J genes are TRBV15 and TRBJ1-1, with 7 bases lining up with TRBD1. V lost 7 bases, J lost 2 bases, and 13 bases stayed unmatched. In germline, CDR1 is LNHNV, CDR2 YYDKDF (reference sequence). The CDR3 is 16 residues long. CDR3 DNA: TGTGCCACCACCCCCTTGCGCCGGGACAGCAACACTGAAGCTTTCTTT. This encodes CATTPLRRDSNTEAFF.

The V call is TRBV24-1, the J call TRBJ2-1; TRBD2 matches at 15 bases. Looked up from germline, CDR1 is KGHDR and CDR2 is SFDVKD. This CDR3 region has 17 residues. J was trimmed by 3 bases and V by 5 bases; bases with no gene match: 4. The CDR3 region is CATSGRTSGGDYNEQFF. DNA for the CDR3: TGTGCCACCAGTGGCCGGACTAGCGGGGGGGACTACAATGAGCAGTTCTTC.

Here the CDR3 reads CASSLPGQTRLYEQYF. The CDR3 region has the DNA TGTGCCAGCAGCCTCCCGGGACAGACTAGGCTTTACGAGCAGTACTTC. The rearrangement uses TRBV7-9 and TRBJ2-7; tentatively, D is TRBD1 (7 bases). V was cut by 5 bases and J by 4 bases, with 21 bases left in between. CDR3 length equals 16 residues. The germline V gene encodes CDR1 SEHNR and CDR2 FQNEAQ (reference sequence).

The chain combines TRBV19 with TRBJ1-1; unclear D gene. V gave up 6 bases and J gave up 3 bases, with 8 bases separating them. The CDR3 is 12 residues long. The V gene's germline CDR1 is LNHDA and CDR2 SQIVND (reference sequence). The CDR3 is CASRGSYTEAFF. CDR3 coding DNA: TGTGCCAGTAGGGGGTCTTACACTGAAGCTTTCTTT.

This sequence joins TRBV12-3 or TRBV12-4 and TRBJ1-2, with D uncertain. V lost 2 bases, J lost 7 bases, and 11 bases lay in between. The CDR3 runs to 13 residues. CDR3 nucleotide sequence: TGTGCCAGCAGTTTAATGACTAAACCTGGCTACACCTTC. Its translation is CASSLMTKPGYTF.

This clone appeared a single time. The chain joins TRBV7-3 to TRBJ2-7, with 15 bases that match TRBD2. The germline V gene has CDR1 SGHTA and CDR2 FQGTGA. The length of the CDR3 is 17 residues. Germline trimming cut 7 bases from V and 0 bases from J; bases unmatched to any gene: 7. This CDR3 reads CASNRTSGGAGSYEQYF. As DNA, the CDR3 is TGTGCCAGCAACAGGACTAGCGGGGGGGCCGGCTCCTACGAGCAGTACTTC.

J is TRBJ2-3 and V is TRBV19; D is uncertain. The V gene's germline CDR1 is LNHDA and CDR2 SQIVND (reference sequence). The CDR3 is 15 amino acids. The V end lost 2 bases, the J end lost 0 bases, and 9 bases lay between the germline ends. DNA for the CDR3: TGTGCCAGTAGTATAATCCTTACTAGCACAGATACGCAGTATTTT. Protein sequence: CASSIILTSTDTQYF.